The sequence of this TCR beta chain was determined in a study of regulatory T cells in long-lasting Graves disease. TCR beta libraries were built with iRepertoire HTBI primers and Arm-PCR of CDR3 regions. TCRdb re-analysed the multiplex PCR reads in MiXCR, keeping a single row per CDR3 protein. Found here are about 470,000 distinct CDR3 sequences, about 22% of them singletons; the top ten hold over 6%. As for time point: persistent/refractory GD, antithyroid drugs over 5 years with positive TRAb. Researchers made the TCR library from RNA that was extracted from PBMCs. Per the germline V gene, CDR1 is SNHLY and CDR2 is FYNNEI. The CDR3 spans 14 residues. V was pared by 8 bases and J by 5 bases, with 18 bases between. This clonotype was picked up many times.

This specimen was peripheral blood mononuclear cells (PBMCs), taken when the disease was refractory, from a patient treated with antithyroid drugs. This receptor was identified in a female donor with Graves disease. The chain carries TRBV2 and TRBJ2-5; tentative D call: TRBD2 (6 bases). This chain's CDR3 is CASAPGLSTETQYF. For the CDR3, the DNA is TGTGCCAGCGCCCCGGGACTGTCGACCGAGACCCAGTACTTC. Drawing the rest from reference TRBV2 and TRBJ2-5, the complete variable domain is EPEVTQTPSHQVTQMGQEVILRCVPISNHLYFYWYRQILGQKVEFLVSFYNNEISEKSEIFDDQFSVERPDGSNFTLKIRSTKLEDSAMYFCASAPGLSTETQYFGPGTRLLVL.